This T cell receptor (beta chain) was captured by sequencing in a study of cytomegalovirus exposure and HLA in healthy donors. Study-wide results and caveats: Later, an analysis showed that TCR beta chains associated with HLA were more clonally expanded than others that were equally common. Cytomegalovirus association was listed for 164 TCR beta chains. Association of 16,951 TCR beta sequences with HLA alleles was found at 0.05 false discovery rate in a later analysis.

Losses at the gene ends were 4 bases for V and 5 bases for J; bases not matched to a gene: 7. This CDR3 region has 17 residues. Germline V lookup: CDR1 SGHVS, CDR2 FQNEAQ. A remark on this clone: Its antigen remains unidentified.

The PCR made use of 60 Vbeta and 13 Jbeta primers. Measured with immunoSEQ multiplex PCR; TCRdb has only the in-frame clones, and not every one. Altogether roughly 130,000 clones are present, approximately 86% being singletons, with the ten largest covering approximately 1.7%. Sequenced sample: PBMCs. The chain links TRBV7-8 to TRBJ2-2; 13 positions match TRBD2. The sequence derives from a boy between 10 and 17 years old in good health and CMV-seronegative. In nucleotides, the CDR3 is TGTGCCAGCAGCTACACTAGCGGGGGGGTGCGAACCGGGGAGCTGTTTTTT. Translation gives CASSYTSGGVRTGELFF.